The 10 T cell receptor beta chains reported below all come from one sample, sequenced in a study of immune characterization of retroperitoneal liposarcoma. TCRdb itself ran the PCR reads through MiXCR, one entry per CDR3 protein. The sample carries 8,000 to 13,000 distinct CDR3 sequences, roughly a quarter recorded once. Sequencing was performed on tumor tissue. The receptor set was obtained from a female donor with retroperitoneal liposarcoma.

This sequence joins TRBV6-1 and TRBJ2-7, with D possibly being TRBD1 or TRBD2 (5 bases each). The CDR3 length is 14 residues. V was cut by 8 bases and J by 7 bases, with 21 bases left in between. Germline values: CDR1 MNHNS, CDR2 SASEGT. For the CDR3, the DNA is TGTGCCAGCGGGACCCCGAGCTCCTACAATGAGCAGTACTTC. It codes for CASGTPSSYNEQYF.

The genes are TRBV7-6 and TRBJ2-5, with 8 bases that match TRBD2. Near its end, the DNA agrees better with TRBJ2-1, so the J call may be wrong. The CDR3 spans 14 residues. Germline-derived CDR1 and CDR2 are SGHVS and FNYEAQ. The CDR3 nucleotides are TGTGCCAGCAGCTTATCGGGAGGGCCCTATGAGCAGTTCTTC. As protein: CASSLSGGPYEQFF.

This clonotype has a count of ten or more. The chain uses TRBV6-1 and TRBJ2-5; D may be TRBD1 or TRBD2 (5 bases each). Germline loops: CDR1 MNHNS, CDR2 SASEGT. Trimming removed 1 base at V and 5 bases at J, with 11 bases between. This CDR3 spans 14 amino acids. In DNA form, the CDR3 reads TGTGCCAGCAGTGAAGGTTTGGGGACGGAGACCCAGTACTTC. This encodes CASSEGLGTETQYF.

This clonotype is categorized as medium-sized. The rearrangement uses TRBV11-2 and TRBJ2-3, with 9 bases aligning to TRBD1. Germline CDR1 is SGHAT and CDR2 is FQNNGV. There are 15 residues in the CDR3. Trimming took 5 bases from V and 4 from J; bases not matched to a gene: 7. This CDR3 reads CASSPRDRVSDTQYF. The CDR3 coding sequence is TGTGCCAGCAGCCCCCGGGACAGGGTTTCAGATACGCAGTATTTT.

The chain recombines TRBV11-3 with TRBJ2-5; TRBD2 aligns across 8 bases. Unmatched junction bases numbered 4, after V lost 2 bases and J lost 2 bases. The germline CDR1 and CDR2 sequences are SGHNT and YENEEA. The CDR3 is 15 residues long. CDR3 loop: CASSLRASGQETQYF. CDR3 in DNA: TGTGCCAGCAGCTTAAGGGCTAGCGGGCAAGAGACCCAGTACTTC.

This rearrangement joins TRBV11-2 to TRBJ2-3, with D possibly being TRBD2 (5 bases). Germline V gene lookup returns CDR1 SGHAT and CDR2 FQNNGV. The CDR3 has 17 amino acids. The V gene lost 1 base and the J gene lost 1 base, with 15 bases spanning the gap. The CDR3 nucleotides are TGTGCCAGCAGCTTAGGGTCTGGCCCAGCGGGCACAGATACGCAGTATTTT. It specifies CASSLGSGPAGTDTQYF.

This rearrangement joins TRBV11-3 to TRBJ1-1; D not resolved. The CDR3 contains 16 residues. V lost 0 bases, J lost 1 base, and 12 bases lay in between. The germline gives CDR1 SGHNT, CDR2 YENEEA. This CDR3 reads CASSLDRGIGNTEAFF. The CDR3 nucleotides are TGTGCCAGCAGCTTAGATCGTGGGATCGGGAACACTGAAGCTTTCTTT. Supplemented by reference TRBV11-3 and TRBJ1-1, the full variable domain reads EAGVVQSPRYKIIEKKQPVAFWCNPISGHNTLYWYLQNLGQGPELLIRYENEEAVDDSQLPKDRFSAERLKGVDSTLKIQPAELGDSAVYLCASSLDRGIGNTEAFFGQGTRLTVV.

CDR3 residues: CASIGYVWGTEAFF. The CDR3 bases are TGTGCCAGCATAGGATACGTCTGGGGGACTGAAGCTTTCTTT. The V and J genes are TRBV6-1 and TRBJ1-1, with D possibly matching TRBD1 (5 bases). The CDR3 runs 14 residues. Trimming cost V 7 bases and J 5 bases, with 17 bases left between them. Germline V lookup: CDR1 MNHNS, CDR2 SASEGT.

This clonotype came up a few times. This chain uses TRBV6-1 with TRBJ1-1; TRBD1 matches 7 bases. CDR3 length equals 14 residues. Trimming removed 4 bases from V and 3 bases from J; junction bases left unmatched: 5. Germline V gene lookup returns CDR1 MNHNS and CDR2 SASEGT. The DNA of the CDR3 is TGTGCCAGCAGTGGGTTCGGGACAGACACTGAAGCTTTCTTT. This gives the protein CASSGFGTDTEAFF.

This clonotype came up many times. The chain carries TRBV6-1 and TRBJ2-4; possible D gene TRBD1, 5 bases. The CDR3 runs 15 residues. V was pared by 6 bases and J by 6 bases, with 18 bases between. Germline CDR1 is MNHNS and CDR2 is SASEGT. DNA of the CDR3: TGTGCCAGCAGGGACGTGGGGCGTAAAGGAAACATTCAGTACTTC. This encodes CASRDVGRKGNIQYF.